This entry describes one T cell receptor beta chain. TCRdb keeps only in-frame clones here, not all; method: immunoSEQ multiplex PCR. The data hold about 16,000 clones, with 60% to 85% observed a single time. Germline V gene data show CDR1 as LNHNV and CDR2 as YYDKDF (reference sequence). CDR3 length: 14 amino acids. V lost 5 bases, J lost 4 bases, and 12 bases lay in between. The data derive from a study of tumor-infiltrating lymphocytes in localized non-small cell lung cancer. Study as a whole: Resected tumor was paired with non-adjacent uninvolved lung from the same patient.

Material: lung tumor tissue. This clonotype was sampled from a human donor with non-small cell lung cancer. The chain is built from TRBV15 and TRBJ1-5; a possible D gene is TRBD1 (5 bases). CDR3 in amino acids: CATSHDKGNQPQHF. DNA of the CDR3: TGTGCCACCAGCCACGACAAGGGGAATCAGCCCCAGCATTTT.